The 11 T cell receptor beta chains listed next were all sequenced from one sample in a study of neurological immune-mediated disorders. Time point: technical triplicate 3. TCRdb re-called the 5' RACE reads with MiXCR, one entry per CDR3 protein. The data hold some 47,000 distinct CDR3 sequences, with about a fifth observed a single time. Sequenced sample: PBMCs. Receptors were obtained from a man aged 55-75 years with HTLV-1-associated myelopathy (HAM/TSP).

The sample holds many counts of this clonotype. The chain couples TRBV7-9 to TRBJ1-1; D unresolved. CDR1 and CDR2 (germline): SEHNR, FQNEAQ (reference sequence). The CDR3 has 15 amino acids. Trimming left V 5 bases short and J 2 bases short, with 15 bases between. The CDR3 nucleotides read TGTGCCAGCAGCCCCCAAGGCGGGCCTAACACTGAAGCTTTCTTT. Translating it yields CASSPQGGPNTEAFF.

The sample holds many counts of this clonotype. The chain combines TRBV27 with TRBJ2-6; D is undetermined. Germline values: CDR1 MNHEY, CDR2 SMNVEV (reference sequence). V lost 5 bases to trimming and J lost 4 bases, with 12 bases between them. This CDR3 contains 15 residues. CDR3 in amino acids: CASSLTRPGANVLTF. CDR3 sequence (DNA): TGTGCCAGCAGTCTTACCCGTCCCGGGGCCAACGTCCTGACTTTC.

There are many counts of this clonotype. The chain employs TRBV14 and TRBJ2-1, with unresolved D. Per germline, CDR1 SGHDN and CDR2 FVKESK. The CDR3 sequence is 16 residues long. Between the trimmed V and J ends, which lost 2 bases and 0 bases, there was a span of 11 bases. CDR3 coding DNA: TGTGCCAGCAGCCAATTCCGGGTTCTCTCCTACAATGAGCAGTTCTTC. This translates into CASSQFRVLSYNEQFF.

In this sample, this clonotype turned up many times. This chain's CDR3 is CASSQGARTYEQYF. The CDR3 bases are TGTGCCAGCAGTCAGGGGGCGCGAACCTACGAGCAGTACTTC. The chain joins TRBV27 to TRBJ2-7; 8 nucleotides line up with TRBD1. After removal of 5 bases from V and 2 bases from J, the junction contained 5 bases not matched to a gene. Germline V CDR1 and CDR2: MNHEY, SMNVEV (reference sequence). This CDR3 spans 14 amino acids.

This clonotype was found many times. The chain uses TRBV6-6 and TRBJ2-7; TRBD1 agrees at 12 bases. V lost 7 bases and J lost 3; bases outside the gene matches: 4. Germline V lookup: CDR1 MNHNY, CDR2 SVGAGI (reference sequence). The CDR3 spans 14 residues. The DNA of the CDR3 is TGTGCCAGCATTGGGACAGGGGGCGACTACGAGCAGTACTTC. Residues: CASIGTGGDYEQYF.

This clonotype was seen at least ten times. This chain uses TRBV3-1 with TRBJ1-2; D ambiguous. V lost 4 bases and J 8 bases, leaving 17 bases between the germline ends. The V gene's germline CDR1 is LGHDT and CDR2 YNNKEL (reference sequence). CDR3 length: 14 residues. Here the CDR3 DNA reads TGTGCCAGCAGCCTAAGCCGATGGATGAGCGGCTACACCTTC. Translation: CASSLSRWMSGYTF.

This clonotype was recorded at least ten times. In DNA, the CDR3 is TGTGCCAGCAGCTCCGGCCGAACGGGCTACGAGCAGTACTTC. Translated, it gives CASSSGRTGYEQYF. V usage is TRBV7-8 and J usage is TRBJ2-7; D ambiguous. V was cut by 4 bases and J by 3 bases, with 13 bases left in between. The CDR3 extends over 14 amino acids. CDR1 SGHVS and CDR2 FQNEAQ come from the germline V gene.

By sample fraction, this clonotype is medium-sized. The chain carries TRBV29-1 and TRBJ1-2; weak D call: TRBD1 (6 bases). Germline V gene lookup returns CDR1 SQVTM and CDR2 ANQGSEA. V lost 6 bases and J lost 2, with 10 bases in between. The CDR3 loop spans 12 amino acids. CDR3 DNA sequence: TGCAGCGTCGCAACAGGGAACTATGGCTACACCTTC. Amino acids: CSVATGNYGYTF.

This clonotype has at least ten counts. V gene TRBV10-1 combines with J gene TRBJ2-3; a possible D gene is TRBD2 (5 bases). CDR3 size: 14 residues. Trimming took off 9 bases at V and 3 bases at J, with 16 bases between the two ends. Germline assignment: CDR1 WNHNN and CDR2 SYGVQD (reference sequence). CDR3 DNA: TGCGCCAGTACCCCGTCGGGGAAAACAGATACGCAGTATTTT. Translation gives CASTPSGKTDTQYF.

The sample holds many counts of this clonotype. This chain connects TRBV5-1 to TRBJ2-7; possibly TRBD2 for D (5 bases). The CDR3 sequence is 17 residues long. Per germline, CDR1 SGHRS and CDR2 YFSETQ. V was trimmed by 4 bases and J by 4 bases, leaving 24 bases between them. CDR3 in amino acids: CASSPGGFGLSRYEQYF. CDR3 in DNA: TGCGCCAGCAGCCCGGGCGGGTTCGGGCTATCGCGGTACGAGCAGTACTTC. The entire variable domain, with the rest obtained from reference TRBV5-1 and TRBJ2-7, is as follows: KAGVTQTPRYLIKTRGQQVTLSCSPISGHRSVSWYQQTPGQGLQFLFEYFSETQRNKGNFPGRFSGRQFSNSRSEMNVSTLELGDSALYLCASSPGGFGLSRYEQYFGPGTRLTVT.

This rearrangement joins TRBV9 to TRBJ2-7; D call uncertain. V gave up 7 bases and J gave up 2 bases, with 13 bases separating them. CDR1 is SGDLS, CDR2 YYNGEE, per germline. CDR3 length equals 13 residues. CDR3 region: CASYTCNTYEQYF. CDR3 nucleotides: TGTGCCAGCTATACCTGCAATACCTACGAGCAGTACTTC.